The 3 T cell receptor beta chains reported below all come from one sample, sequenced in a study of T-cell reconstitution after alpha-beta-depleted transplantation in children. Preparation of the TCRbeta library was carried out with unique molecular identifiers. TCRdb used MiXCR to reprocess the PCR reads, holding one entry per CDR3 protein. Of about 980,000 distinct CDR3 sequences listed, around 30% are singletons. This specimen was PBMCs, mostly from graft donor cells, taken 360 days after TCRalphabeta/CD19-depleted stem cell transplant. The receptors originated from a boy younger than two who had a stem cell transplant for SCID, so the T cells may come from the graft donor.

In this sample, this clonotype turned up a few times. The chain is built from TRBV20-1 and TRBJ2-7, with 10 bases aligning to TRBD2. The CDR3 consists of 13 residues. V was clipped by 5 bases and J by 6 bases; unmatched bases: 7. Per the germline V gene, CDR1 is DFQATT and CDR2 is SNEGSKA (reference sequence). CDR3 sequence (DNA): TGCAGTGCTTACCTAGCGGGGGCTGGCGAGCAGTACTTC. Its protein is CSAYLAGAGEQYF.

The chain employs TRBV9 and TRBJ1-1; maybe TRBD1 (6 bases). Germline V gene sequence: CDR1 SGDLS, CDR2 YYNGEE. This CDR3 spans 13 amino acids. V was shortened by 3 bases and J by 3 bases, with 9 bases between the two germline ends. The CDR3 loop is CASSAGQYTEAFF. The CDR3 nucleotides read TGTGCCAGCAGCGCTGGACAGTACACTGAAGCTTTCTTT.

The chain combines TRBV3-1 with TRBJ1-1; D is possibly TRBD1 (6 bases). Germline V lookup: CDR1 LGHDT, CDR2 YNNKEL (reference sequence). This CDR3 has 15 residues. V shed 4 bases and J shed 4 bases, with 16 bases lying between them. CDR3 nucleotides: TGTGCCAGCAGCCCCCAGGGACATGGGACCACTGAAGCTTTCTTT. Translation: CASSPQGHGTTEAFF.